This record looks at one T cell receptor beta chain sequence and its context. The sample originates from a study of blood T cells in healthy people across ages. CDR3 length equals 13 residues. With 6 bases removed from V and 9 bases from J, the gap between germline ends came to 14 bases. Looked up from germline, CDR1 is SNHLY and CDR2 is FYNNEI. Through a sample-barcoded 5' primer and a J-beta primer mix, a second PCR was run for roughly 7 to 11 cycles. TCRdb re-analysed the 5' RACE reads in MiXCR, keeping a single row per CDR3 protein. The sample yields some 900,000 distinct CDR3 sequences, under 30% seen once.

The chain uses TRBV2 and TRBJ2-2; D might be TRBD1 or TRBD2, each matching 6 bases. The TCR originated in a woman of 80 years or more in good health. Sample: blood. Written as DNA, the CDR3 is TGTGCCAGCAGCGATACAGGGAGGTGGGAGCTGTTTTTT. Protein: CASSDTGRWELFF.